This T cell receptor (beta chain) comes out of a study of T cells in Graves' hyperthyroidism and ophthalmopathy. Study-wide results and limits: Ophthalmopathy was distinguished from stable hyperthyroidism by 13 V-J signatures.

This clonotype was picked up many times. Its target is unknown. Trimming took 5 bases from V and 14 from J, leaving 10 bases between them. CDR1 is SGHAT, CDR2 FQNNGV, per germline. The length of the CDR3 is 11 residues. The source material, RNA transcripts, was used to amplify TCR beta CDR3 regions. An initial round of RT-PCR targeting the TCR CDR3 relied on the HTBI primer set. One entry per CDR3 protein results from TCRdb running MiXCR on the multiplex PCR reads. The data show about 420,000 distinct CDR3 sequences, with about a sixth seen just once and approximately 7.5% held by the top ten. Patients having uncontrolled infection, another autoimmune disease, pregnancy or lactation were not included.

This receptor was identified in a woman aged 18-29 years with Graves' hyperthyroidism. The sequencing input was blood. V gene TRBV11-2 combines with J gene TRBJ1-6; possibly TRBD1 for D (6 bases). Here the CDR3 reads CASSQQGSLHF. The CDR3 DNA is TGTGCCAGCAGCCAACAGGGATCCCTCCACTTT.